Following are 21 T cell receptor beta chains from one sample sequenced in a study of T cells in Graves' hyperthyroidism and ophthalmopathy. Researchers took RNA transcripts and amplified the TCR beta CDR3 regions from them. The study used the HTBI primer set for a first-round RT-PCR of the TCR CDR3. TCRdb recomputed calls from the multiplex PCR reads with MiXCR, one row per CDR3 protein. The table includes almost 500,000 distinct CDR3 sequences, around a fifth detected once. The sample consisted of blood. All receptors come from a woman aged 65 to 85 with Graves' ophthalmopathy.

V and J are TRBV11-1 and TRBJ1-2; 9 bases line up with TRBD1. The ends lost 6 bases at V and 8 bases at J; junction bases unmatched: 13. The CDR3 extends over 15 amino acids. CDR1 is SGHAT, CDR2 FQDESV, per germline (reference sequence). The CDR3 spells CASSHYRGRERGYTF. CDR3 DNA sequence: TGTGCCAGCAGTCACTACAGGGGGCGTGAACGCGGCTACACCTTC.

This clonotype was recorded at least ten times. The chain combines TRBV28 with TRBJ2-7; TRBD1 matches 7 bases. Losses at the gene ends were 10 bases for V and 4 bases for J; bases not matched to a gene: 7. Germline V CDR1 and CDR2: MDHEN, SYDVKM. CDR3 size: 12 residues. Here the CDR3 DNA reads TGTGCCACGTCATCCAGGGGGTACGAGCAGTACTTC. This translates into CATSSRGYEQYF.

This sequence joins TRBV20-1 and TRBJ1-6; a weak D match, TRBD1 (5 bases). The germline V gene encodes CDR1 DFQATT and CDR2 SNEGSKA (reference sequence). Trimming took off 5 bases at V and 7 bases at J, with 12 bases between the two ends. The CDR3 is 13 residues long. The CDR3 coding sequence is TGCAGTGCTTCTCGGGACGGAAATTCACCCCTCCACTTT. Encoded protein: CSASRDGNSPLHF.

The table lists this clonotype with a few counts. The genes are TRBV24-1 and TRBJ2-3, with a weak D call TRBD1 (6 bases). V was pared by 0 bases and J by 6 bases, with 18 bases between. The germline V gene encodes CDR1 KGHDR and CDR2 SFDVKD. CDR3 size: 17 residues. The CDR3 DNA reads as TGTGCCACCAGTGATTTGCGCAGGGGTCCCGACGGGGATACGCAGTATTTT. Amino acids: CATSDLRRGPDGDTQYF.

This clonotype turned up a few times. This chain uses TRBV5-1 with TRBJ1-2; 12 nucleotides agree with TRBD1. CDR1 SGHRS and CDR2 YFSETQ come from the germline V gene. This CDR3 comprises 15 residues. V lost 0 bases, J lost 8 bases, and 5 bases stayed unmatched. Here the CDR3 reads CASSLAGQGATGYTF. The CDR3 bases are TGCGCCAGCAGCTTGGCGGGACAGGGGGCGACAGGCTACACCTTC. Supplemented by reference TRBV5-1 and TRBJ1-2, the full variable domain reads KAGVTQTPRYLIKTRGQQVTLSCSPISGHRSVSWYQQTPGQGLQFLFEYFSETQRNKGNFPGRFSGRQFSNSRSEMNVSTLELGDSALYLCASSLAGQGATGYTFGSGTRLTVV.

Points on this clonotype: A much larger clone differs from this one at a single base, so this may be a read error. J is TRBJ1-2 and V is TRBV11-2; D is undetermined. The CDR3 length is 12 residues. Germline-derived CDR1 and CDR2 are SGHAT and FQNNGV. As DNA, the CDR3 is TGTGCCTGCAGCTCAATGGGCTATGGCTACACCTTC. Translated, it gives CACSSMGYGYTF.

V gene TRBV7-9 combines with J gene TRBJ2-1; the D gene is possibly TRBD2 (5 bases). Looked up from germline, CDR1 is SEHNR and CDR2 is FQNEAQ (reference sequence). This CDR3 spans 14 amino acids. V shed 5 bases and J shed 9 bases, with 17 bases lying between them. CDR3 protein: CASSRELDRAEQFF. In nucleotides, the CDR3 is TGTGCCAGCAGCAGGGAGTTGGACCGAGCTGAGCAGTTCTTC. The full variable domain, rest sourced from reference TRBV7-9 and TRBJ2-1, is DTGVSQNPRHKITKRGQNVTFRCDPISEHNRLYWYRQTLGQGPEFLTYFQNEAQLEKSRLLSDRFSAERPKGSFSTLEIQRTEQGDSAMYLCASSRELDRAEQFFGPGTRLTVL.

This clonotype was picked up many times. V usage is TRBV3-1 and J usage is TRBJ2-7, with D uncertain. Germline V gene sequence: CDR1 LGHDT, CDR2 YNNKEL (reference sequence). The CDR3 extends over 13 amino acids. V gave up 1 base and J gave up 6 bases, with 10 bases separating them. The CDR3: CASSQAFGTEQYF. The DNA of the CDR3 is TGTGCCAGCAGCCAAGCCTTTGGAACCGAGCAGTACTTC.

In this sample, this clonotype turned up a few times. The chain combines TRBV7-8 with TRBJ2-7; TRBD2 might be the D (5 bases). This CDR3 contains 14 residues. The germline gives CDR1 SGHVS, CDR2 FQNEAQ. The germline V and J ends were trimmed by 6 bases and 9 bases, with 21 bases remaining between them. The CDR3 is CASRPPGVHPAQYF. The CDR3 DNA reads TGTGCCAGCAGGCCTCCCGGGGTGCACCCGGCGCAGTACTTC.

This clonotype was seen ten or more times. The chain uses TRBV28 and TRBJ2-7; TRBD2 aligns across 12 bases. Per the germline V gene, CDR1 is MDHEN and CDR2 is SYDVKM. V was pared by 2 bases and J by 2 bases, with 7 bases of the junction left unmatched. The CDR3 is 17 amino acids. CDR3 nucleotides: TGTGCCAGCAGTTTAAGAAGACTAGCGGGAGCGCCCTACGAGCAGTACTTC. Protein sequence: CASSLRRLAGAPYEQYF. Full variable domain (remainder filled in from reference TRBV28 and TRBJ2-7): DVKVTQSSRYLVKRTGEKVFLECVQDMDHENMFWYRQDPGLGLRLIYFSYDVKMKEKGDIPEGYSVSREKKERFSLILESASTNQTSMYLCASSLRRLAGAPYEQYFGPGTRLTVT.

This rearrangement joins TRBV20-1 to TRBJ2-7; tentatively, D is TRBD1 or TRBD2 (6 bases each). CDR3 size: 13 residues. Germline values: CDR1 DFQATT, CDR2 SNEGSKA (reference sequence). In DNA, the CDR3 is TGCAGCCCAAAAAGGACGGGGGCCGCCGAGCAGTACTTC. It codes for CSPKRTGAAEQYF.

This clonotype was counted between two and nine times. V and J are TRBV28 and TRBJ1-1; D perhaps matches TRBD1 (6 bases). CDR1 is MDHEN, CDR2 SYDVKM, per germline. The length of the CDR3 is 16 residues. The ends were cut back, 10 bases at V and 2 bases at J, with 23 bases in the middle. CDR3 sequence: CATNLLRGATNTEAFF. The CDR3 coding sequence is TGTGCCACCAACCTCCTCAGGGGTGCAACTAACACTGAAGCTTTCTTT.

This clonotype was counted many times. The CDR3 protein is CASSPDRASTDTQYF. CDR3 bases: TGTGCCAGCTCACCGGACAGGGCTAGCACAGATACGCAGTATTTT. The chain employs TRBV18 and TRBJ2-3, with 8 bases identical to TRBD1. The CDR3 has 15 residues. With V trimmed by 3 bases and J by 0 bases, 2 bases remained unmatched. Per germline, CDR1 KGHSH and CDR2 LQKENI.

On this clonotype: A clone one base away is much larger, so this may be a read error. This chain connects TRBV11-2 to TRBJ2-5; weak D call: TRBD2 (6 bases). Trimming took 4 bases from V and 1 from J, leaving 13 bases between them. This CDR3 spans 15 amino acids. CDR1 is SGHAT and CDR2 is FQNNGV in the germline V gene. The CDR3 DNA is TGTGCCAGCAGCTCAGCTGCGGGGACCCAAGAGACCCAGTACTTC. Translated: CASSSAAGTQETQYF.

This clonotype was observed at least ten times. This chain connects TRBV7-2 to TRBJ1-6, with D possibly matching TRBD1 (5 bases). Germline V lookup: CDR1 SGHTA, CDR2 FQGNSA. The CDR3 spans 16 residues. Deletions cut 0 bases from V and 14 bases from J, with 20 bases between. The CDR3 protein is CASSLAGTTLDWTLHF. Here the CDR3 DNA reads TGTGCCAGCAGCTTAGCCGGGACTACTCTCGATTGGACCCTCCACTTT.

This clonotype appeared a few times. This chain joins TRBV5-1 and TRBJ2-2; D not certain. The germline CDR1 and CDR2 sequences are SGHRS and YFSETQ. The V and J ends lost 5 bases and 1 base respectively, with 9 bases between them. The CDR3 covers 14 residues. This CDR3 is CASRSSGNTGELFF. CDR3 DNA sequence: TGCGCCAGCAGGTCGTCGGGGAACACCGGGGAGCTGTTTTTT. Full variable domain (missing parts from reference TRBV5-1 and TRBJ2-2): KAGVTQTPRYLIKTRGQQVTLSCSPISGHRSVSWYQQTPGQGLQFLFEYFSETQRNKGNFPGRFSGRQFSNSRSEMNVSTLELGDSALYLCASRSSGNTGELFFGEGSRLTVL.

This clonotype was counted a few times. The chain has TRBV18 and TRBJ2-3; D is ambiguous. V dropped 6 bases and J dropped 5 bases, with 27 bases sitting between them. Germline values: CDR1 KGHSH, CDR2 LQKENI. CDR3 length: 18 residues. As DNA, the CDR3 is TGTGCCAGCTCCCCCCCGTGGGGATCGGACCTAAACGGAGATACGCAGTATTTT. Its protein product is CASSPPWGSDLNGDTQYF.

In nucleotides, the CDR3 is TGCGCCAGCAGCCAACTTGACAGGGCGGCCTACGAGCAGTACTTC. This gives the protein CASSQLDRAAYEQYF. The J gene is TRBJ2-7, the V gene TRBV4-1; 7 bases are a match to TRBD1. The CDR3 has 15 residues. The germline V gene has CDR1 MGHRA and CDR2 YSYEKL. V was clipped by 2 bases and J by 2 bases; unmatched bases: 6.

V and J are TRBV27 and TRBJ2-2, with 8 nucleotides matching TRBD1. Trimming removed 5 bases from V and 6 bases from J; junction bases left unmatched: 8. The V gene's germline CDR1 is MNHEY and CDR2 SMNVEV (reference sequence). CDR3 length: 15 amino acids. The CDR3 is CASSDGQGFPGELFF. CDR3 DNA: TGTGCCAGCAGTGATGGACAGGGATTTCCCGGGGAGCTGTTTTTT.

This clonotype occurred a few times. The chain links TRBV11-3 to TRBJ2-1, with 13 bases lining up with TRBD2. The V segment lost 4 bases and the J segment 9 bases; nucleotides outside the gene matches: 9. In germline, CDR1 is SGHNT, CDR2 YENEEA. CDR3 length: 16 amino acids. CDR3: CASSSTGTSGITEQFF. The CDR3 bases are TGTGCCAGCAGCTCGACCGGGACTAGCGGGATAACTGAGCAGTTCTTC.

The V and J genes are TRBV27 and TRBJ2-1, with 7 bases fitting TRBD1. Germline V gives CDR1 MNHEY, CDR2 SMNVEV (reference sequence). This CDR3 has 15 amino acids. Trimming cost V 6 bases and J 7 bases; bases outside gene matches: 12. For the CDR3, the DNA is TGTGCCAGCAGACGAAAAGACAGGGCCCGGAATGAGCAGTTCTTC. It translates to CASRRKDRARNEQFF.